The 30 T cell receptor beta chains listed next were all sequenced from one sample in a study of T cell clusters in autoimmune cytopenias. TRB was amplified by touch-down multiplex PCR, primer pools A and B combined. TCRdb reanalyzed the multiplex PCR reads, giving one entry per CDR3 protein sequence and no DNA. The sample's table shows about 3,500 distinct CDR3 sequences. Each sample's input was 250 ng genomic DNA, some 34,000 genome equivalents. Sequencing used peripheral blood. The origin of the receptors is a human donor with an autoimmune cytopenia or autoimmune hepatitis (not recorded which).

This clonotype is called medium-sized based on its frequency. The rearrangement links TRBV6-2 or TRBV6-3 to TRBJ2-3; no DNA is available, so the TRBD2 call from TCRdb remains unchecked. Germline values: CDR1 MNHEY, CDR2 SVGEGT. The CDR3 runs 18 residues. CDR3 amino acids: CASSNLLTSGNPTDTQYF.

The genes are TRBV20-1 and TRBJ2-2; checking the TCRdb D call of TRBD1 is not possible without DNA. Germline values: CDR1 DFQATT, CDR2 SNEGSKA (reference sequence). The CDR3 consists of 16 residues. CDR3: CSARTGSYQSTGELFF.

The CDR3 here is CASSEYNASGTSGSRSSYEQYF. V usage is TRBV25-1 and J usage is TRBJ2-7; TCRdb's D call of TRBD2 is untestable without DNA. The germline gives CDR1 MGHDK, CDR2 SYGVNS. This CDR3 comprises 22 residues.

The rearrangement uses TRBV28 and TRBJ2-5; the TCRdb call, TRBD1, lacks DNA for checking. Germline V CDR1 and CDR2: MDHEN, SYDVKM. The CDR3 loop spans 15 amino acids. CDR3: CASSNGQVTSETQYF. The whole variable domain, filled in from reference TRBV28 and TRBJ2-5, reads DVKVTQSSRYLVKRTGEKVFLECVQDMDHENMFWYRQDPGLGLRLIYFSYDVKMKEKGDIPEGYSVSREKKERFSLILESASTNQTSMYLCASSNGQVTSETQYFGPGTRLLVL.

According to its frequency, this clonotype is medium-sized. The J gene is TRBJ1-2, the V gene TRBV18; the TCRdb D gene call, TRBD1, has no DNA to confirm it. This CDR3 spans 16 amino acids. Germline values: CDR1 KGHSH, CDR2 LQKENI. CDR3 amino acids: CASSQGTGQGRDGYTF.

The gene calls are TRBV5-1 and TRBJ2-1; the D call of TRBD2 rests on TCRdb alone, since no DNA is present to check it. Looked up from germline, CDR1 is SGHRS and CDR2 is YFSETQ. This CDR3 comprises 19 residues. The CDR3 sequence: CASSLRGGGLAGGLNEQFF.

The rearrangement uses TRBV5-1 and TRBJ2-5; with no DNA, the TCRdb D assignment of TRBD2 cannot be verified. This CDR3 contains 15 residues. Germline assignment: CDR1 SGHRS and CDR2 YFSETQ. The CDR3: CASGQGGLGGETQYF. The complete variable domain, with remaining parts taken from reference TRBV5-1 and TRBJ2-5, reads KAGVTQTPRYLIKTRGQQVTLSCSPISGHRSVSWYQQTPGQGLQFLFEYFSETQRNKGNFPGRFSGRQFSNSRSEMNVSTLELGDSALYLCASGQGGLGGETQYFGPGTRLLVL.

This clonotype shows up as medium-sized by frequency. The chain joins TRBV10-3 to TRBJ1-2; lacking DNA, the TRBD1 call made by TCRdb goes unchecked. There are 19 residues in the CDR3. Germline V lookup: CDR1 ENHRY, CDR2 SYGVKD. CDR3: CAISESLTGSQEGDYGYTF.

This clonotype is medium-sized (0.01 to 0.1%) by frequency. The V call is TRBV29-1, the J call TRBJ1-1; the TCRdb call, TRBD1, lacks DNA for checking. There are 15 residues in the CDR3. The germline gives CDR1 SQVTM, CDR2 ANQGSEA. This chain's CDR3 is CSVASPFQAGSEAFF.

The rearrangement joins TRBV28 to TRBJ1-4; TCRdb calls TRBD1, which cannot be checked without DNA. The V gene's germline CDR1 is MDHEN and CDR2 SYDVKM. This CDR3 comprises 15 residues. This chain's CDR3 is CASSFLGRGNEKLFF. Full variable domain (rest looked up from reference TRBV28 and TRBJ1-4): DVKVTQSSRYLVKRTGEKVFLECVQDMDHENMFWYRQDPGLGLRLIYFSYDVKMKEKGDIPEGYSVSREKKERFSLILESASTNQTSMYLCASSFLGRGNEKLFFGSGTQLSVL.

The rearrangement links TRBV24-1 to TRBJ1-2. The germline CDR1 and CDR2 sequences are KGHDR and SFDVKD. The CDR3 runs 14 residues. The CDR3 reads CATSDKGRHYGYTF.

The J gene is TRBJ2-1, the V gene TRBV28; TCRdb lists TRBD1, though no DNA is available to test this call. CDR1 and CDR2 (germline): MDHEN, SYDVKM. This CDR3 spans 15 amino acids. CDR3 region: CASSFPSWGVNEQFF.

The V gene is TRBV19, the J gene TRBJ2-3; TCRdb's D gene call, TRBD1, goes unchecked for lack of DNA. This CDR3 spans 17 amino acids. In germline, CDR1 is LNHDA, CDR2 SQIVND (reference sequence). This CDR3 is CASSSFVGTGDTDTQYF. Full variable domain (rest looked up from reference TRBV19 and TRBJ2-3): DGGITQSPKYLFRKEGQNVTLSCEQNLNHDAMYWYRQDPGQGLRLIYYSQIVNDFQKGDIAEGYSVSREKKESFPLTVTSAQKNPTAFYLCASSSFVGTGDTDTQYFGPGTRLTVL.

This clonotype is identified as large from frequency. This chain connects TRBV29-1 to TRBJ2-7; checking the TCRdb D call of TRBD1 is not possible without DNA. CDR3 length: 14 amino acids. Germline CDR1 is SQVTM and CDR2 is ANQGSEA. CDR3 in amino acids: CSVRGGQGYYEQYF.

This clonotype is large by frequency. The CDR3 region is CSGRASGGHTGELFF. The rearrangement joins TRBV29-1 to TRBJ2-2; TCRdb returns TRBD2, unconfirmable since there is no DNA. The CDR3 has 15 residues. Germline CDR1 SQVTM, CDR2 ANQGSEA.

This clonotype is labeled large based on frequency. This chain connects TRBV11-1 to TRBJ2-3; TCRdb indicates TRBD1, and absent DNA this call remains unverified. This CDR3 is built from 17 residues. Germline CDR1 and CDR2: SGHAT and FQDESV (reference sequence). The CDR3 loop reads CASSLRPGTGQGDTQYF.

The chain carries TRBV4-2 and TRBJ2-2; TCRdb's assignment of TRBD1 cannot be checked, as there is no DNA. The CDR3 is 15 residues long. Germline V gene lookup returns CDR1 LGHNA and CDR2 YNFKEQ. The CDR3 loop reads CASSLPVPAAGELFF.

This sequence joins TRBV12-3 or TRBV12-4 and TRBJ1-1; as DNA is missing, the TRBD1 call by TCRdb cannot be tested. The CDR3 sequence is 16 residues long. This CDR3 reads CASFSPKGYRNTEAFF.

Measured by frequency, this clonotype is medium-sized. This rearrangement joins TRBV30 to TRBJ2-5. This CDR3 spans 11 amino acids. Germline assignment: CDR1 GTSNPN and CDR2 SVGIG (reference sequence). CDR3 in amino acids: CAWTRSETQYF.

In terms of frequency, this clonotype is medium-sized. The chain combines TRBV20-1 with TRBJ1-4; there is no DNA to check the TCRdb D call of TRBD1. The CDR3 length is 15 residues. Germline CDR1 and CDR2: DFQATT and SNEGSKA (reference sequence). CDR3 loop: CSASRGQGTSGKLFF.

Judged by frequency, this clonotype is medium-sized. The rearrangement links TRBV6-5 to TRBJ2-2; lacking DNA, the TRBD1 call made by TCRdb goes unchecked. The germline CDR1 and CDR2 sequences are MNHEY and SVGAGI. CDR3 length: 16 amino acids. The CDR3 loop is CASSYSGGFGTGELFF.

The genes are TRBV25-1 and TRBJ2-5; there is no DNA to check the TCRdb D call of TRBD2. The CDR3 loop spans 16 amino acids. Germline CDR1 is MGHDK and CDR2 is SYGVNS. Here the CDR3 reads CASSEYLAGAIETQYF.

This clonotype is labeled medium-sized based on frequency. The chain joins TRBV6-1 to TRBJ1-5. CDR3 size: 13 residues. Germline CDR1 and CDR2: MNHNS and SASEGT. The CDR3 loop reads CASMSGLNQPQHF.

The gene calls are TRBV11-2 and TRBJ1-6; TCRdb's assignment of TRBD1 cannot be checked, as there is no DNA. The CDR3 loop spans 14 amino acids. Looked up from germline, CDR1 is SGHAT and CDR2 is FQNNGV. CDR3 amino acids: CASSVDRGRSPLHF.

This clonotype registers large by frequency. The gene calls are TRBV29-1 and TRBJ2-1; TCRdb's D call, TRBD1, is unchecked because there is no DNA. The CDR3 consists of 14 residues. Germline V gives CDR1 SQVTM, CDR2 ANQGSEA. The CDR3 region is CSVKSSGGGDEQFF.

This clonotype ranks as medium-sized in terms of frequency. This chain links TRBV24-1 with TRBJ2-3; TCRdb's D call, TRBD1, is unchecked because there is no DNA. CDR1 KGHDR and CDR2 SFDVKD come from the germline V gene. CDR3 size: 15 residues. CDR3 residues: CATSDPLGAGDTQYF.

This clonotype is medium-sized by frequency. This chain uses TRBV27 with TRBJ2-1; checking the TCRdb D call of TRBD2 is not possible without DNA. CDR1 MNHEY and CDR2 SMNVEV come from the germline V gene (reference sequence). This CDR3 has 16 residues. CDR3: CASSPLAARTYNEQFF.

The V gene is TRBV5-1, the J gene TRBJ1-2; lacking DNA, the TRBD1 call made by TCRdb goes unchecked. The germline CDR1 and CDR2 sequences are SGHRS and YFSETQ. This CDR3 spans 16 amino acids. The CDR3 protein is CASSLEAQGALWGYTF.

This rearrangement joins TRBV28 to TRBJ2-1; there is no DNA to check the TCRdb D call of TRBD2. CDR1 is MDHEN and CDR2 is SYDVKM in the germline V gene. This CDR3 is 16 amino acids long. This chain's CDR3 is CASLGGDALSGNEQFF. The whole variable domain, filled in from reference TRBV28 and TRBJ2-1, reads DVKVTQSSRYLVKRTGEKVFLECVQDMDHENMFWYRQDPGLGLRLIYFSYDVKMKEKGDIPEGYSVSREKKERFSLILESASTNQTSMYLCASLGGDALSGNEQFFGPGTRLTVL.

V gene TRBV11-2 combines with J gene TRBJ1-3. Germline loops: CDR1 SGHAT, CDR2 FQNNGV. This CDR3 is 12 amino acids long. CDR3 sequence: CASSLGRNTIYF.